The T cell receptor (beta chain) described here comes from a study of T cell responses to AZD1222 COVID-19 vaccine. Study background: Pooling was applied to second doses at about 4 or about 12 weeks. Broader study findings: Donors, mostly white British, included more females; clonal diversity was possibly underestimated.

This CDR3 contains 12 residues. Trimming took off 1 base at V and 8 bases at J, with 8 bases between the two ends. Here immunoSEQ multiplex PCR was the method, and the copy in TCRdb shows in-frame clones only, minus some. The profile shows about 110,000 clones, over 75% of them singletons. For this clone: Its antigen is as yet unknown. Different DNA sequences within this sample yield the same CDR3.

The TCR originated in an adult in good health. This chain uses TRBV12-3 or TRBV12-4 with TRBJ1-2, with no clear D. This specimen consisted of peripheral blood, obtained on day 0 of AZD1222 vaccination. CDR3 DNA: TGTGCCAGCAGTTTAGGGGGTTGGGGCTACACCTTC. This gives the protein CASSLGGWGYTF.